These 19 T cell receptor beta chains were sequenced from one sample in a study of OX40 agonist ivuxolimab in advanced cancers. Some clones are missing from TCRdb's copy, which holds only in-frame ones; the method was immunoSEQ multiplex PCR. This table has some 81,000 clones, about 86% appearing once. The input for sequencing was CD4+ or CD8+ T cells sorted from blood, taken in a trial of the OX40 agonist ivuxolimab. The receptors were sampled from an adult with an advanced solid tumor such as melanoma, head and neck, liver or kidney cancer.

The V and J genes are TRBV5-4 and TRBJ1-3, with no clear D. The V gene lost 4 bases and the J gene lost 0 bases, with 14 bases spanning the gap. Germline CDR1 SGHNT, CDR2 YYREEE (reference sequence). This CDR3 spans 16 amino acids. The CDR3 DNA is TGTGCCAGCAGCCCTGAGGCCACCACCTCTGGAAACACCATATATTTT. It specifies CASSPEATTSGNTIYF.

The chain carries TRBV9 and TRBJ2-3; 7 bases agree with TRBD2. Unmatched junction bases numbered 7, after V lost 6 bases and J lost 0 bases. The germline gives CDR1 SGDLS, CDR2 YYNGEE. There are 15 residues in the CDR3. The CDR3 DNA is TGTGCCAGCACCGAGCTGGGGGGGAGCACAGATACGCAGTATTTT. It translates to CASTELGGSTDTQYF. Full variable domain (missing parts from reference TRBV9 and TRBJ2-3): DSGVTQTPKHLITATGQRVTLRCSPRSGDLSVYWYQQSLDQGLQFLIQYYNGEERAKGNILERFSAQQFPDLHSELNLSSLELGDSALYFCASTELGGSTDTQYFGPGTRLTVL.

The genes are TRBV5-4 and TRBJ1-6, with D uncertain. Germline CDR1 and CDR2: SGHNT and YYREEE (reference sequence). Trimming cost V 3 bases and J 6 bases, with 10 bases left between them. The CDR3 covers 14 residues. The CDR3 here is CASSYPAPNSPLHF. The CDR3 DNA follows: TGTGCCAGCAGCTATCCGGCCCCTAATTCACCCCTCCACTTT. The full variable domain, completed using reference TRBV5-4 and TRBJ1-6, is ETGVTQSPTHLIKTRGQQVTLRCSSQSGHNTVSWYQQALGQGPQFIFQYYREEENGRGNFPPRFSGLQFPNYSSELNVNALELDDSALYLCASSYPAPNSPLHFGNGTRLTVT.

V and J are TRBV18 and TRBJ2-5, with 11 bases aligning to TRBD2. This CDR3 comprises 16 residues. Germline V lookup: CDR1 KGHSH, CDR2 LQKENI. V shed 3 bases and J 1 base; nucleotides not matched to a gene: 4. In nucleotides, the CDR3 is TGTGCCAGCTCACCTCTAGCGGGGGGCTTCCAAGAGACCCAGTACTTC. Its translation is CASSPLAGGFQETQYF.

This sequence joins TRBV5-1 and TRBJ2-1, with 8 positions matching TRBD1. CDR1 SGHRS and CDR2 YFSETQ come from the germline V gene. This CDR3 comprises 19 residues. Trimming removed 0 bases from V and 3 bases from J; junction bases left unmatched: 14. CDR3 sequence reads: CASSLALGVGTGGYNEQFF. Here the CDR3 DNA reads TGCGCCAGCAGCTTGGCCTTGGGTGTTGGAACAGGGGGCTACAATGAGCAGTTCTTC.

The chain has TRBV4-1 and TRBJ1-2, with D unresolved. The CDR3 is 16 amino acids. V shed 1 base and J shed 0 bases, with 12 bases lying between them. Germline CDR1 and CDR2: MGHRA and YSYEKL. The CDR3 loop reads CASSQGPGGANYGYTF. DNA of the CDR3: TGCGCCAGCAGCCAAGGGCCCGGCGGAGCTAACTATGGCTACACCTTC.

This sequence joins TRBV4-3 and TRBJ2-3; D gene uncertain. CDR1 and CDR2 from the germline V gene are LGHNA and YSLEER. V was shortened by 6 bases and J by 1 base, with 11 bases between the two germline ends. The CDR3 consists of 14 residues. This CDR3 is CASSQNVGTDTQYF. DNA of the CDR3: TGCGCCAGCAGTCAGAACGTGGGCACAGATACGCAGTATTTT.

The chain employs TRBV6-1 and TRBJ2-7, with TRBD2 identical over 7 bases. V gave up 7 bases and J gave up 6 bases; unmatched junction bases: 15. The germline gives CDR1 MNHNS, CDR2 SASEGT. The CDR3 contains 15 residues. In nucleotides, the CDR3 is TGTGCCAGCATCTGGGAGGGGTTTTCGTCGGGCGAGCAGTACTTC. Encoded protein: CASIWEGFSSGEQYF.

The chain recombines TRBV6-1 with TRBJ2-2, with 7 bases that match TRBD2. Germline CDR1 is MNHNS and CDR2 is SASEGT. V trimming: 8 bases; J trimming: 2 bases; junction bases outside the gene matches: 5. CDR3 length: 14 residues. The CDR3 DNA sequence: TGTGCCAGCCGGGGGGAACCCAACACCGGGGAGCTGTTTTTT. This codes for CASRGEPNTGELFF.

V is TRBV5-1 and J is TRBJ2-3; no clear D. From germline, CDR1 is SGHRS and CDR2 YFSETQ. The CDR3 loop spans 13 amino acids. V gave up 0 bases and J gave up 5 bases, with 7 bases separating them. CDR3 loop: CASSLGRLDTQYF. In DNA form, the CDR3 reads TGCGCCAGCAGCTTGGGTCGTCTAGATACGCAGTATTTT.

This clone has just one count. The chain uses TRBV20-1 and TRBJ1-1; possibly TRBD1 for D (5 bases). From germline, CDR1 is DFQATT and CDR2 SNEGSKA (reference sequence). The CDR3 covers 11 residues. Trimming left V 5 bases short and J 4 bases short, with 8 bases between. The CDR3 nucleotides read TGCAGTGCTCTTAGGGGCACTGAAGCTTTCTTT. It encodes CSALRGTEAFF.

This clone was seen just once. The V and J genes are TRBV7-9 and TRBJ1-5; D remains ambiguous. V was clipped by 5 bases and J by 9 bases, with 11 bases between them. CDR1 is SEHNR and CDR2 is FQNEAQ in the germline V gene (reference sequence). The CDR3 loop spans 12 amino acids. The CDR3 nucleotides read TGTGCCAGCAGCCCCTCCCGGGGGCCCCAGCATTTT. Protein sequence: CASSPSRGPQHF. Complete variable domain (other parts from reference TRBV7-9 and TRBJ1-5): DTGVSQNPRHKITKRGQNVTFRCDPISEHNRLYWYRQTLGQGPEFLTYFQNEAQLEKSRLLSDRFSAERPKGSFSTLEIQRTEQGDSAMYLCASSPSRGPQHFGDGTRLSIL.

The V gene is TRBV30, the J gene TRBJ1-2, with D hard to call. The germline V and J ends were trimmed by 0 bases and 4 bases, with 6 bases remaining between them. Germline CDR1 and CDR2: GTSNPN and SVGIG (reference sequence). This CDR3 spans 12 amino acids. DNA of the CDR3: TGTGCCTGGAGTGTGACGGCCTATGGCTACACCTTC. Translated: CAWSVTAYGYTF. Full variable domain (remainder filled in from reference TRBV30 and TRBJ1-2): SQTIHQWPATLVQPVGSPLSLECTVEGTSNPNLYWYRQAAGRGLQLLFYSVGIGQISSEVPQNLSASRPQDRQFILSSKKLLLSDSGFYLCAWSVTAYGYTFGSGTRLTVV.

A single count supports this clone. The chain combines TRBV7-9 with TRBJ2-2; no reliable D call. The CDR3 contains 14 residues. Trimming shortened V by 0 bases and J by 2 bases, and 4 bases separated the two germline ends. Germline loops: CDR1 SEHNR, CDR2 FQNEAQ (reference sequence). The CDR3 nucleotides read TGTGCCAGCAGCTTAGCACAAAACACCGGGGAGCTGTTTTTT. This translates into CASSLAQNTGELFF.

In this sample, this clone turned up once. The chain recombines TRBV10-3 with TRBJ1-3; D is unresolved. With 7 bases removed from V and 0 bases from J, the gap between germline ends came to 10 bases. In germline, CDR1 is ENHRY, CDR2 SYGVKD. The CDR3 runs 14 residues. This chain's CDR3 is CAITPTSSGNTIYF. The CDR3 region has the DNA TGTGCCATCACCCCGACCAGCTCTGGAAACACCATATATTTT.

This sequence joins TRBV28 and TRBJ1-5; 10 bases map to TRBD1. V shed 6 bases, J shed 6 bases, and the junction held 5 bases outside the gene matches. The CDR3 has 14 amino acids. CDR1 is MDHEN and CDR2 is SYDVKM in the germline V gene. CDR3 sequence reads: CASRGTGESQPQHF. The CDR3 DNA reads TGTGCCAGCAGGGGGACAGGGGAAAGTCAGCCCCAGCATTTT. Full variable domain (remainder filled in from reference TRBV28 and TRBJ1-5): DVKVTQSSRYLVKRTGEKVFLECVQDMDHENMFWYRQDPGLGLRLIYFSYDVKMKEKGDIPEGYSVSREKKERFSLILESASTNQTSMYLCASRGTGESQPQHFGDGTRLSIL.

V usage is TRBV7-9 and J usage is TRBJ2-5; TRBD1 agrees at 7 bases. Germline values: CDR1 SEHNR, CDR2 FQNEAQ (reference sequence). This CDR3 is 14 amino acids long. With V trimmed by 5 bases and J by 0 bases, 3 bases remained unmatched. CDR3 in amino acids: CASSPGQYQETQYF. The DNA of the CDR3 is TGTGCCAGCAGCCCGGGACAGTACCAAGAGACCCAGTACTTC.

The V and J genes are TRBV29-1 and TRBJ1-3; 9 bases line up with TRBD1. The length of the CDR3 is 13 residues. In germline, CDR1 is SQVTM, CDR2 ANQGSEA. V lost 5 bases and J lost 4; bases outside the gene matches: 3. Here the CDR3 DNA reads TGCAGCGTTCCGGGACAGGGAGGAAACACCATATATTTT. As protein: CSVPGQGGNTIYF.

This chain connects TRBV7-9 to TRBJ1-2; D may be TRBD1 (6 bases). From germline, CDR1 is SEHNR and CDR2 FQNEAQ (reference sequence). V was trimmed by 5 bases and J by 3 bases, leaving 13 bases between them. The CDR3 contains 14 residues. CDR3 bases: TGTGCCAGCAGCATCTATGGACAGCACTATGGCTACACCTTC. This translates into CASSIYGQHYGYTF.